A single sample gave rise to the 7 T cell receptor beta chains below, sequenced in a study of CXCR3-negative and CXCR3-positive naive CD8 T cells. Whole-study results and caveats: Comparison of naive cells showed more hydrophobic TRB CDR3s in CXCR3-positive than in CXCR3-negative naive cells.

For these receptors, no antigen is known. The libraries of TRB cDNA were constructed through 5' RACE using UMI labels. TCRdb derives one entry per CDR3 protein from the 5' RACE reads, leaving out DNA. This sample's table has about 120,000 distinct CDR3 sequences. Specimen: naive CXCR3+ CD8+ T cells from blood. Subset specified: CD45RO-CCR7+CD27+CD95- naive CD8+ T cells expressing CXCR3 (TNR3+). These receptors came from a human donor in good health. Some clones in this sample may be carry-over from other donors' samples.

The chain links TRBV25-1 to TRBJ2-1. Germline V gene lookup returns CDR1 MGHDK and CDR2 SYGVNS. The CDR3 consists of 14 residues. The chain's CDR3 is CASSGPIRFNEQFF. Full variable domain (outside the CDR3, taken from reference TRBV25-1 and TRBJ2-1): EADIYQTPRYLVIGTGKKITLECSQTMGHDKMYWYQQDPGMELHLIHYSYGVNSTEKGDLSSESTVSRIRTEHFPLTLESARPSHTSQYLCASSGPIRFNEQFFGPGTRLTVL.

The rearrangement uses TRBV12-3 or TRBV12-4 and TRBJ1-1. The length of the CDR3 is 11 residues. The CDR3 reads CASIRMAEAFF.

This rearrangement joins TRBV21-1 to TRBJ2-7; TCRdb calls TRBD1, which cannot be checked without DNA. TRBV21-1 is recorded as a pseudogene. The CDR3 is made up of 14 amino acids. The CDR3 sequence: CASSNSDRGDEQYF.

The CDR3: CASSLAGGSEQYF. The chain employs TRBV6-2 or TRBV6-3 and TRBJ2-7; there is no DNA to check the TCRdb D call of TRBD2. The CDR3 totals 13 residues. CDR1 MNHEY and CDR2 SVGEGT come from the germline V gene.

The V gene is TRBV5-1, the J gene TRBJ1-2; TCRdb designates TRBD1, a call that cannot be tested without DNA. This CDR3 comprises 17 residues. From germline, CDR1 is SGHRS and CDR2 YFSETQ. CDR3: CASSLDVRTGDLAGYTF. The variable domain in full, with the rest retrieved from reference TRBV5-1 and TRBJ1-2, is KAGVTQTPRYLIKTRGQQVTLSCSPISGHRSVSWYQQTPGQGLQFLFEYFSETQRNKGNFPGRFSGRQFSNSRSEMNVSTLELGDSALYLCASSLDVRTGDLAGYTFGSGTRLTVV.

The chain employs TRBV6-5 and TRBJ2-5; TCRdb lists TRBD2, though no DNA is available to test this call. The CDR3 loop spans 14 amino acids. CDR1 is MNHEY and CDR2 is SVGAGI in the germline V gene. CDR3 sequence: CASSLGPRQETQYF.

The CDR3 protein is CASSLIVGGYNEQFF. This chain joins TRBV4-1 and TRBJ2-1. This CDR3 region has 15 residues. CDR1 is MGHRA and CDR2 is YSYEKL in the germline V gene.